This paragraph reports one T cell receptor beta chain. The antigen remains undetermined. Different DNA sequences within this sample yield the same CDR3. The sample is drawn from a study of beta chain features in type 1 diabetes. The study's findings and limits: Healthy donors had naive, central memory and Treg TCRB repertoires that appeared less similar than those seen among patients. Moderate yet significant TCRB CDR3 shortening was seen in Type 1 diabetes patients in all four CD4+ subsets. Type 1 diabetes patients showed fewer insertions and more deletions at VDJ junctions.

The CDR3 totals 13 residues. The V gene's germline CDR1 is SEHNR and CDR2 FQNEAQ (reference sequence). V shed 3 bases, J shed 4 bases, and the junction held 2 bases outside the gene matches. Of the isolated RNA, all was reverse transcribed, and so the sequenced material was expressed TCRB transcripts. Generated by immunoSEQ multiplex PCR, the TCRdb table keeps only in-frame clones and is missing some. The sample lists about 290,000 clones; around 7.8% were seen once. J is TRBJ1-1 and V is TRBV7-9; 7 bases are shared with TRBD1. The sequenced material came from central memory CD4+ T cells from blood. This receptor was taken from a woman aged 18-35 years in good health. The CDR3 coding sequence is TGTGCCAGCAGCTTCACAGGGGCCACTGAAGCTTTCTTT. This encodes CASSFTGATEAFF.